These T cell receptor beta chains were read from a single sample in a study of blood T cells in healthy people across ages. TCRdb processed the 5' RACE reads anew with MiXCR; each CDR3 protein has one entry. The top ten clones hold around 20% of a sample with 700,000 to 800,000 distinct CDR3 sequences, around 40% of them seen once. Sequencing was performed on blood. These receptors were collected from a woman in her fifties or sixties in good health. Both conserved end residues are part of each CDR3. The D gene is left open where the match is weak. Part of the rows lack a size; the others show once, few, many or a class for expanded clones.

d_gene	abundance	v_gene	j_gene	CDR3aa	CDR3nt
NA	NA	TRBV7-8	TRBJ2-3	CASSRGTSTDTQYF	TGTGCCAGCAGCAGAGGGACTAGCACAGATACGCAGTATTTT
TRBD2	NA	TRBV20-1	TRBJ2-1	CCAGGPPDSYNEQFF	TGCTGTGCGGGGGGCCCCCCTGACTCCTACAATGAGCAGTTCTTT
TRBD1	NA	TRBV29-1	TRBJ2-1	CSVAADRGYNEQFF	TGCAGCGTTGCCGCCGACAGGGGTTACAATGAGCAGTTCTTC
NA	few	TRBV7-9	TRBJ2-5	CASSPKGIQTLYQETQYF	TGTGCCAGCAGCCCCAAAGGAATACAGACACTTTACCAAGAGACCCAGTACTTC
NA	NA	TRBV7-3	TRBJ1-5	CASSFHQPQHF	TGTGCCAGCAGCTTCCATCAGCCCCAGCATTTT
TRBD1	NA	TRBV23-1	TRBJ2-7	CASSQSAQGQHPNEQYF	TGCGCCAGCAGTCAATCGGCCCAGGGACAGCATCCCAATGAGCAGTACTTC
TRBD2	NA	TRBV11-2	TRBJ2-3	CASSLVTSGRAADTQYF	TGTGCCAGCAGCTTAGTTACCAGCGGGAGGGCCGCAGATACGCAGTATTTT
NA	NA	TRBV21-1	TRBJ2-7	CASSKRGTLGYEQYF	TGTGCCAGCAGCAAAAGGGGGACCCTGGGTTACGAGCAGTACTTC
TRBD1	few	TRBV5-1	TRBJ2-7	CASSSNPLGTGIAYEQYF	TGCGCCAGCAGCTCGAACCCCCTTGGGACAGGGATAGCCTACGAGCAGTACTTC
TRBD2	NA	TRBV12-3/TRBV12-4	TRBJ2-7	CASSWTSGYDEQYF	TGTGCCAGCAGTTGGACTAGCGGGTACGACGAGCAGTACTTC
NA	few	TRBV20-1	TRBJ1-6	CSARSAPGTYNSPLHF	TGCAGTGCTAGAAGCGCGCCGGGAACTTATAATTCACCCCTCCACTTT
NA	NA	TRBV12-3/TRBV12-4	TRBJ1-2	CASSLQEINYGYTF	TGTGCCAGCAGTTTACAGGAGATAAACTATGGCTACACCTTC
NA	NA	TRBV7-9	TRBJ2-7	CASSPLNEQYF	TGTGCCAGCAGCCCTTTGAACGAGCAGTACTTC
NA	few	TRBV11-3	TRBJ2-3	CASSLTLGDTQYF	TGTGCCAGCAGCTTAACACTAGGCGATACGCAGTATTTT
TRBD2	few	TRBV7-2	TRBJ2-3	CASSFHRDYLRTDTQYF	TGTGCCAGCAGCTTTCACCGGGACTATCTTCGAACAGATACGCAGTATTTT
NA	NA	TRBV4-3	TRBJ2-1	CASSQNRARKGCSYNEQFF	TGCGCCAGCAGCCAGAACAGGGCTAGAAAGGGATGCTCCTACAATGAGCAGTTCTTC
NA	NA	TRBV28	TRBJ2-1	CASSPPFLEGDNEQFF	TGTGCCAGCAGTCCCCCTTTTTTGGAAGGGGACAATGAGCAGTTCTTC
NA	NA	TRBV20-1	TRBJ2-5	CSARLAQETQYF	TGCAGTGCTAGGCTAGCGCAAGAGACCCAGTACTTC
NA	NA	TRBV14	TRBJ2-1	CASSQGSSGYNEQFF	TGTGCCAGCAGCCAAGGGAGTAGCGGATACAATGAGCAGTTCTTC
NA	few	TRBV3-1	TRBJ2-7	CASSQADNYEQYF	TGTGCCAGCAGCCAAGCGGACAACTACGAGCAGTACTTC
NA	many	TRBV29-1	TRBJ2-1	CSVRDTFMYEQFF	TGCAGCGTTAGGGACACCTTTATGTATGAGCAGTTCTTC
NA	NA	TRBV12-3/TRBV12-4	TRBJ2-7	CASSLASQSYNEQYF	TGTGCCAGCAGTTTAGCTAGTCAATCCTACAATGAGCAGTACTTC
NA	many	TRBV5-1	TRBJ1-6	CASQPPGEGSPLHF	TGCGCCAGCCAGCCCCCAGGGGAAGGATCACCCCTCCACTTT
TRBD2	NA	TRBV3-1	TRBJ2-1	CASSPGLAGYISSYNEQFF	TGTGCCAGCAGCCCAGGACTAGCGGGGTATATTAGCTCCTACAATGAGCAGTTCTTC
NA	many	TRBV7-9	TRBJ2-1	CASTRWDGGPNEQFF	TGTGCCAGCACACGATGGGACGGGGGCCCGAATGAGCAGTTCTTC
NA	few	TRBV20-1	TRBJ2-1	CSARDDSWVQFF	TGCAGTGCTAGAGATGACAGCTGGGTTCAGTTCTTC
TRBD2	NA	TRBV27	TRBJ2-5	CAVRDYTGETQYF	TGTGCCGTCCGGGACTACACGGGAGAGACCCAGTACTTC
NA	NA	TRBV2	TRBJ2-5	CASSAQSSYNEQYF	TGTGCCAGCAGTGCCCAGAGCTCCTACAATGAGCAGTACTTC
NA	few	TRBV3-1	TRBJ1-5	CASSQGSPSTNQPQHF	TGTGCCAGCAGCCAAGGTTCACCGTCTACCAATCAGCCCCAGCATTTT
NA	once	TRBV2	TRBJ2-5	CATKTNAQETQYF	TGTGCCACCAAGACGAACGCTCAAGAGACCCAGTACTTC
TRBD2	NA	TRBV6-2/TRBV6-3	TRBJ2-7	CASTPRGTSVSSYNEQYF	TGTGCCAGCACCCCGAGAGGGACTAGCGTCAGCTCCTACAATGAGCAGTACTTC
NA	few	TRBV13	TRBJ2-3	CASSVYRDTQYF	TGTGCCAGCAGCGTATACAGGGATACGCAGTATTTT
NA	few	TRBV11-1	TRBJ2-3	CASSRRTVFSTDTQYF	TGTGCCAGCAGCCGAAGGACAGTTTTTAGCACAGATACGCAGTATTTT
NA	NA	TRBV28	TRBJ2-1	CASRLPGPGSYNEQFF	TGTGCCAGCAGGCTTCCGGGACCGGGCTCCTACAATGAGCAGTTCTTC
NA	NA	TRBV9	TRBJ2-3	CASSAQRRTNTDTQYF	TGTGCCAGCAGCGCCCAACGACGGACCAACACAGATACGCAGTATTTT
NA	medium-sized	TRBV29-1	TRBJ2-5	CSVEDSRAGAVTSQETQYF	TGCAGCGTTGAAGATAGTAGGGCGGGGGCTGTAACATCCCAAGAGACCCAGTACTTC
TRBD1	NA	TRBV5-1	TRBJ1-2	CASAGGTGNYGYTF	TGCGCCAGCGCCGGAGGGACAGGGAACTATGGCTACACCTTC
NA	NA	TRBV6-1	TRBJ1-6	CASSEVPYNSPLHF	TGTGCCAGCAGTGAAGTACCTTATAATTCACCCCTCCACTTT